This is a list of T cell receptor beta chains from one sample in a study of blood T cell repertoires in COVID-19. The table came from immunoSEQ multiplex PCR; TCRdb's copy has only in-frame clones and leaves some out. The table shows around 330,000 clones, with approximately 89% occurring only once. Material: peripheral blood. The receptors come from a woman aged 25 to 39 with COVID-19, enrolled during active disease. The CDR3 runs from the conserved cysteine through the conserved F or W. A D gene is named only where the DNA matches it firmly. A row's size may be missing; if present it is once, few, many or a size class.

>TRBD1|.|TRBJ2-7|TRBV5-1
TGCGCCAGCAGCTTGACAGGGGCCCGAACCTACGAGCAGTACTTC
CASSLTGARTYEQYF
>TRBD1|.|TRBJ1-6|TRBV11-2
TGTGCCAGCAGCCGAGGGGGCGATGGGAATTCACCCCTCCACTTT
CASSRGGDGNSPLHF
>TRBD1|.|TRBJ2-7|TRBV5-1
TGCGCCAGCAGCTTGGCCGACAGGGTCGGGGACGAGCAGTACTTC
CASSLADRVGDEQYF
>TRBD1|.|TRBJ1-6|TRBV9
TGTGCCAGCAGCACCCGACAGGGGGCTTCACCCCTCCACTTT
CASSTRQGASPLHF
>.|.|TRBJ1-5|TRBV28
TGTGCCAGCAGTACAACCACAGGGTTTGAGGGTCAGCCCCAGCATTTT
CASSTTTGFEGQPQHF
>.|.|TRBJ2-5|TRBV30
TGTGCCTGGAGTGTAATCAGAGGGAGGCAAGAGACCCAGTACTTC
CAWSVIRGRQETQYF
>TRBD1|.|TRBJ1-2|TRBV4-3
TGCGCCAGCAGCGTGACAGGGAGAGATGGCTACACCTTC
CASSVTGRDGYTF
>TRBD1|.|TRBJ1-2|TRBV4-1
TGCGCCAGCAGCCCTTTAGGACAGGCCTATGGCTACACCTTC
CASSPLGQAYGYTF
>TRBD1|.|TRBJ1-5|TRBV19
TGTGCCAGTAGTATGTCGGGGCAGGGGGTGAAACAGCCCCAGCATTTT
CASSMSGQGVKQPQHF
>TRBD1|.|TRBJ2-3|TRBV24-1
TGTGCCACCAGTGATCCAGCCGGGACAGACACAGATACGCAGTATTTT
CATSDPAGTDTDTQYF
>TRBD2|.|TRBJ2-7|TRBV9
TGTGCCAGCAGCGTAGATTCGTCTAGCGGGTACTACGAGCAGTACTTC
CASSVDSSSGYYEQYF
>.|.|TRBJ2-6|TRBV5-5
TGTGCCAGCAGGTGGACAGCGACCTCTGGGGCCAACGTCCTGACTTTC
CASRWTATSGANVLTF
>.|.|TRBJ1-4|TRBV9
TGTGCCAGCAGCGAGGGGGGGACTAATGAAAAACTGTTTTTT
CASSEGGTNEKLFF
>.|.|TRBJ1-4|TRBV18
TGTGCCAGCTCACACGACAAGATACTCGGCGAAAAACTGTTTTTT
CASSHDKILGEKLFF
>.|.|TRBJ2-3|TRBV19
TGTGCCAGTAGTATCCAACAGGGAGATACGCAGTATTTT
CASSIQQGDTQYF
>.|.|TRBJ1-5|TRBV6-5
TGTGCCAGCAGTCCTTCCGGGGGTCGGCAGCCCCAGCATTTT
CASSPSGGRQPQHF
>.|.|TRBJ2-2|TRBV3-1/TRBV3-2
TGTGCCAGCAGCCCACCACCCCGGAGGGTTAGCGGGCAGGGGCGTGGGACCGGGGAGCTGTTTTTT
CASSPPPRRVSGQGRGTGELFF
>.|.|TRBJ1-5|TRBV12-3/TRBV12-4
TGTGCCAGCAGTTTTGTCTTGAGGCAGCCCCAGCATTTT
CASSFVLRQPQHF
>.|once|TRBJ1-5|TRBV9
TGTGCCAGCAGCCCCAAGCCGAATCAGCCCCAGCATTTT
CASSPKPNQPQHF
>TRBD1|.|TRBJ2-7|TRBV9
TGTGCCAGCAGCGTGAGACAGGGTTACGAGCAGTACTTC
CASSVRQGYEQYF
>TRBD1|once|TRBJ1-6|TRBV2
TGTGCCAGCAGTGTCGGACAGGCCGACGATCCCCTCCACTTT
CASSVGQADDPLHF
>TRBD1|.|TRBJ2-7|TRBV9
TGTGCCAGCAGCGTAAGACAGGGGAGCTACGAGCAGTACTTC
CASSVRQGSYEQYF
>.|few|TRBJ1-1|TRBV5-5
TGTGCCAGCAGCTTGTGGTCGACAGGGAACACTGAAGCTTTCTTT
CASSLWSTGNTEAFF
>.|.|TRBJ1-1|TRBV7-9
TGTGCCAGCAGCTTAGTTCGGGGTGAAGCTTTCTTT
CASSLVRGEAFF
>.|.|TRBJ2-5|TRBV4-1
TGCGCCAGCAGCCTAACGGGACTGATTGAGGAGACCCAGTACTTC
CASSLTGLIEETQYF
>TRBD1|.|TRBJ1-2|TRBV5-4
TGTGCCAGCAGCGGCAGGGGGACGGGGAATGGCTACACCTTC
CASSGRGTGNGYTF
>.|once|TRBJ2-3|TRBV5-1
TGCGCCAGCAGCTTGGGTGGGGGCCTAATAGATACGCAGTATTTT
CASSLGGGLIDTQYF
>.|.|TRBJ2-5|TRBV5-1
TGCGCCAGCAGCTTCTACACCCGGGGGCAAGAGACCCAGTACTTC
CASSFYTRGQETQYF
>.|.|TRBJ1-4|TRBV5-8
TGTGCCAGCAGCTTGACTTGGGCAGGGGTGGACAAACTGTTTTTT
CASSLTWAGVDKLFF
>.|.|TRBJ1-1|TRBV27
TGTGCCAGCAGTTTAGGAACAGGAGAAGCTTTCTTT
CASSLGTGEAFF
>.|.|TRBJ1-1|TRBV21-1
TGTGCCAGTCTAGGAGCGGGTTTCTTCGCTGAAGCTTTCTTT
CASLGAGFFAEAFF
>.|.|TRBJ1-5|TRBV29-1
TGCAGCGTTGGGGGGGATAGCAATCAGCCCCAGCATTTT
CSVGGDSNQPQHF
>.|.|TRBJ1-6|TRBV11-2
TGTGCCAGCAGCCTATTCGAGGGGAGGAATTCACCCCTCCACTTT
CASSLFEGRNSPLHF
>TRBD1|.|TRBJ2-5|TRBV5-6
TGTGCCAGCAGCGCCCGACAGGGGTCCTTCCAAGAGACCCAGTACTTC
CASSARQGSFQETQYF
>TRBD2|.|TRBJ2-1|TRBV10-2
TGCGCCAGCAGATTAGCGGGGGGTCTACCGAGCTCCTACAATGAGCAGTTCTTC
CASRLAGGLPSSYNEQFF
>.|.|TRBJ2-1|TRBV21-1
TGTGCCAGCAGCAAAGCCTCCTCGCGGGAAATGGGCAATGAGCAGTTCTTC
CASSKASSREMGNEQFF
>.|.|TRBJ1-1|TRBV2
TGTGCCAGCAGTAAAGGGGGGCACGAGGACACTGAAGCTTTCTTT
CASSKGGHEDTEAFF
>.|.|TRBJ2-3|TRBV15
TGTGCCACCAGCAGAGTACAGGGTGATACGCAGTATTTT
CATSRVQGDTQYF
>TRBD1|.|TRBJ2-2|TRBV6-5
TGTGCCACCGCAGGGGACAGCCGGCCCGGGGAGCTGTTTTTT
CATAGDSRPGELFF
>.|.|TRBJ1-2|TRBV5-1
TGCGCCAGCAGCTTGGTGGGACTTCCCGCTAACTATGGCTACACCTTC
CASSLVGLPANYGYTF
>.|.|TRBJ1-1|TRBV30
TGTGCCTGGAGTGCCTTGACAGGGAACACTGAAGCTTTCTTT
CAWSALTGNTEAFF
>TRBD1|many|TRBJ1-6|TRBV5-4
TGTGCCAGCAGCACAGGGGTTTCACCCCTCCACTTT
CASSTGVSPLHF
>TRBD1|.|TRBJ1-2|TRBV9
TGTGCCAGCAGCCCCGGACAGGGAGCTATCTCCTATGGCTACACCTTC
CASSPGQGAISYGYTF
>.|.|TRBJ2-7|TRBV5-1
TGCGCCAGCAGCTTGGACAGGGAAGAATACGAGCAGTACTTC
CASSLDREEYEQYF
>.|.|TRBJ1-5|TRBV2
TGTGCCAGCAGTGAAATAGGCAATCAGCCCCAGCATTTT
CASSEIGNQPQHF
>.|.|TRBJ1-1|TRBV19
TGTGCCAGTAGTATTCGCAGGGTTAACACTGAAGCTTTCTTT
CASSIRRVNTEAFF
>TRBD1|.|TRBJ2-5|TRBV6-5
TGTGCCAGCAGCCGGGACAGTGGAGAGACCCAGTACTTC
CASSRDSGETQYF
>.|few|TRBJ1-4|TRBV18
TGTGCCAGCTCACCACAACAGGTTAATGAAAAACTGTTTTTT
CASSPQQVNEKLFF
>TRBD1|.|TRBJ2-3|TRBV4-1
TGCGCCAGCAGCCAGATGGGACAGGGCTTACGGGATACGCAGTATTTT
CASSQMGQGLRDTQYF
>.|.|TRBJ2-3|TRBV5-1
TGCGCCAGCAGCTCCGGGCCGGAGGCAGATACGCAGTATTTT
CASSSGPEADTQYF
>.|.|TRBJ1-4|TRBV6-6
TGTGCCAGCAGTTACTCGAAACAGTGGGAAAAACTGTTTTTT
CASSYSKQWEKLFF
>.|.|TRBJ1-1|TRBV12-3/TRBV12-4
TGTGCCAGCAGTTTAACACAGGGATCAGTAGCTTTCTTT
CASSLTQGSVAFF
>.|.|TRBJ2-1|TRBV10-3
TGTGCCATCAGTGAGCCGAACAGCTACTCCTACAATGAGCAGTTCTTC
CAISEPNSYSYNEQFF
>.|.|TRBJ1-2|TRBV3-1/TRBV3-2
TGTGCCAGCAGCCAAGGCGGGTTTGGACGCTATGGCTACACCTTC
CASSQGGFGRYGYTF